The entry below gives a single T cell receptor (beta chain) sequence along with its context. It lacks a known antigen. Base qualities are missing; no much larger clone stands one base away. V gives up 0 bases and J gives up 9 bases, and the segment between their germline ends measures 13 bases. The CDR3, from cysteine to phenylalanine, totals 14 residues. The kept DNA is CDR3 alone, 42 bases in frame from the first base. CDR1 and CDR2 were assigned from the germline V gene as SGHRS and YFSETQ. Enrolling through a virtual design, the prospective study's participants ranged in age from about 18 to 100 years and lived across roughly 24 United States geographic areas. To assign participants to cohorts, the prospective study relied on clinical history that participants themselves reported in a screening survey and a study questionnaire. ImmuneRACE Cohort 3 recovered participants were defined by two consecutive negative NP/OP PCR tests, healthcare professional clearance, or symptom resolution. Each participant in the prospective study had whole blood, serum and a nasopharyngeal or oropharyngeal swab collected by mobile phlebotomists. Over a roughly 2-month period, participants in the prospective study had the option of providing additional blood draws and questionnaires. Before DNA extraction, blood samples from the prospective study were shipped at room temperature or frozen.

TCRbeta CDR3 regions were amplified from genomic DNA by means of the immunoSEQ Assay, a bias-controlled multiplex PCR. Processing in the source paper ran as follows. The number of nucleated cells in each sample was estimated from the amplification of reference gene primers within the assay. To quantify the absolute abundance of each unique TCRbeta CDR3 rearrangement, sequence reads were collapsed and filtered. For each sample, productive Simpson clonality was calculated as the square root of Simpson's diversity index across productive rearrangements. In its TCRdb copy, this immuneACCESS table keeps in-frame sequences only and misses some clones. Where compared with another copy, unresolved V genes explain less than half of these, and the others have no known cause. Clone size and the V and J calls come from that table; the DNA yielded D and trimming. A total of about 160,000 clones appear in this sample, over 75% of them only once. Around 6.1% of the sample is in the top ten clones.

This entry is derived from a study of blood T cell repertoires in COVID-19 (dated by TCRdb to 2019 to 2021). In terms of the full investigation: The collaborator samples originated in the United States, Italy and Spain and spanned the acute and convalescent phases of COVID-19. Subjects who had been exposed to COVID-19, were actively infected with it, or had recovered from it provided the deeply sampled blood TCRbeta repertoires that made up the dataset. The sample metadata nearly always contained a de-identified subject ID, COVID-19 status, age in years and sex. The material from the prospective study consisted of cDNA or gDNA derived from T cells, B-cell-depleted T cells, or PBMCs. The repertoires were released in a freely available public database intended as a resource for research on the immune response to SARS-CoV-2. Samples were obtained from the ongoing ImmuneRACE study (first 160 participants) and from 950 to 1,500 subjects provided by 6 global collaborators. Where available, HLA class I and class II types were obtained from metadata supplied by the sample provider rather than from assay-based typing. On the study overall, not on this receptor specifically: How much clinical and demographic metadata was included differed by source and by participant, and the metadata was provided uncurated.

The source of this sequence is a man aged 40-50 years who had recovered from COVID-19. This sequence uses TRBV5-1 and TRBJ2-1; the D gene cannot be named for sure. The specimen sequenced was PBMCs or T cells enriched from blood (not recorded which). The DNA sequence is TGCGCCAGCAGCTTGGCCCCCGGTTCCGGTGAGCAGTTCTTC. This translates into CASSLAPGSGEQFF.